The 15 T cell receptor beta chains listed next were all sequenced from one sample in a study of blood T cell repertoires in COVID-19. The method was immunoSEQ multiplex PCR; TCRdb's version includes in-frame clones alone and lacks a portion of them. The sample holds around 320,000 clones, roughly 87% seen once. Specimen: peripheral blood. Receptor source: a man aged 18 to 35 with active or convalescent COVID-19.

The chain employs TRBV19 and TRBJ2-3, with 7 positions matching TRBD1. V was pared by 6 bases and J by 4 bases, with 7 bases of the junction left unmatched. In germline, CDR1 is LNHDA, CDR2 SQIVND (reference sequence). This CDR3 contains 14 residues. The CDR3 DNA reads as TGTGCCAGTAGCACGAGACAGGGAGCAGATACGCAGTATTTT. Translation gives CASSTRQGADTQYF.

The gene calls are TRBV18 and TRBJ2-4; D call uncertain. The CDR3 spans 16 residues. Germline CDR1 is KGHSH and CDR2 is LQKENI. Trimming cost V 2 bases and J 0 bases, with 11 bases left between them. Written as DNA, the CDR3 is TGTGCCAGCTCACCATCACAGAGCCTAGCCAAAAACATTCAGTACTTC. It translates to CASSPSQSLAKNIQYF.

J is TRBJ2-7 and V is TRBV10-3; a weak D match, TRBD2 (6 bases). Germline assignment: CDR1 ENHRY and CDR2 SYGVKD. CDR3 length: 15 residues. The germline V and J ends were trimmed by 4 bases and 2 bases, with 15 bases remaining between them. The CDR3 region has the DNA TGTGCCATCAGTGGTTATGGGACTGCCACCTACGAGCAGTACTTC. Translated, it gives CAISGYGTATYEQYF.

The J gene is TRBJ2-7, the V gene TRBV4-1; 7 positions match TRBD1. This CDR3 region has 14 residues. Germline CDR1 MGHRA, CDR2 YSYEKL. The trim removed 4 bases at V and 3 bases at J, leaving 6 bases unmatched. CDR3 residues: CASSPDRVNYEQYF. The CDR3 DNA sequence: TGCGCCAGCAGCCCAGACAGGGTCAACTACGAGCAGTACTTC.

Written as DNA, the CDR3 is TGTGCCAGCAGCTTAGTAGCGGGGAACACCGGGGAGCTGTTTTTT. It codes for CASSLVAGNTGELFF. This chain joins TRBV7-9 and TRBJ2-2, with TRBD2 identical over 7 bases. The germline CDR1 and CDR2 sequences are SEHNR and FQNEAQ (reference sequence). J was trimmed by 1 base and V by 1 base; bases with no gene match: 0. This CDR3 contains 15 residues.

The sample holds one count of this clone. V usage is TRBV7-3 and J usage is TRBJ2-7, with 10 nucleotides matching TRBD2. The germline CDR1 and CDR2 sequences are SGHTA and FQGTGA. CDR3 size: 15 residues. V gave up 5 bases and J gave up 5 bases; unmatched junction bases: 9. The DNA of the CDR3 is TGTGCCAGCAGCCCCCGGGCTAGCGGGAGACACGAGCAGTACTTC. Its translation is CASSPRASGRHEQYF. The variable domain in full, with the rest retrieved from reference TRBV7-3 and TRBJ2-7, is GAGVSQTPSNKVTEKGKYVELRCDPISGHTALYWYRQSLGQGPEFLIYFQGTGAADDSGLPNDRFFAVRPEGSVSTLKIQRTERGDSAVYLCASSPRASGRHEQYFGPGTRLTVT.

Only one count was recorded for this clone. J is TRBJ2-7 and V is TRBV24-1, with D tentatively TRBD1 (5 bases). Trimming took 1 base from V and 1 from J, leaving 10 bases between them. Germline values: CDR1 KGHDR, CDR2 SFDVKD. The CDR3 sequence is 15 residues long. The CDR3 region is CATSDFSDRSYEQYF. The CDR3 bases are TGTGCCACCAGTGATTTTTCCGACAGATCCTACGAGCAGTACTTC.

J is TRBJ2-7 and V is TRBV29-1, with a tentative D call TRBD1 (6 bases). V gave up 2 bases and J gave up 6 bases, with 20 bases separating them. The CDR3 runs to 15 residues. Germline-derived CDR1 and CDR2 are SQVTM and ANQGSEA. CDR3 sequence (DNA): TGCAGCGTTGAAAGGGGCGCACAGGGTGAGATCGAGCAGTACTTC. Encoded protein: CSVERGAQGEIEQYF.

The chain recombines TRBV28 with TRBJ2-1; TRBD2 aligns across 15 bases. After removal of 4 bases from V and 9 bases from J, the junction contained 10 bases not matched to a gene. Germline assignment: CDR1 MDHEN and CDR2 SYDVKM. CDR3 length equals 17 residues. In DNA, the CDR3 is TGTGCCAGCAGTTGGACTAGCGGGAGGGCCGATTTGGGTGAGCAGTTCTTC. Encoded protein: CASSWTSGRADLGEQFF.

The J gene is TRBJ1-1, the V gene TRBV18; 12 bases map to TRBD1. This CDR3 is 15 amino acids long. The trim removed 3 bases at V and 7 bases at J, leaving 6 bases unmatched. Germline V gene data show CDR1 as KGHSH and CDR2 as LQKENI. In DNA, the CDR3 is TGTGCCAGCTCACCGGGACAGGGGGCAGGGTATGAAGCTTTCTTT. As protein: CASSPGQGAGYEAFF. Supplemented by reference TRBV18 and TRBJ1-1, the full variable domain reads NAGVMQNPRHLVRRRGQEARLRCSPMKGHSHVYWYRQLPEEGLKFMVYLQKENIIDESGMPKERFSAEFPKEGPSILRIQQVVRGDSAAYFCASSPGQGAGYEAFFGQGTRLTVV.

The rearrangement uses TRBV7-2 and TRBJ2-5; D is undetermined. Germline V CDR1 and CDR2: SGHTA, FQGNSA. Trimming removed 2 bases from V and 2 bases from J, with 6 bases in between. The CDR3 is 13 amino acids. The CDR3 protein is CASSLSVQETQYF. The CDR3, as DNA: TGTGCCAGCAGCTTATCTGTACAAGAGACCCAGTACTTC. The whole variable domain, filled in from reference TRBV7-2 and TRBJ2-5, reads GAGVSQSPSNKVTEKGKDVELRCDPISGHTALYWYRQSLGQGLEFLIYFQGNSAPDKSGLPSDRFSAERTGGSVSTLTIQRTQQEDSAVYLCASSLSVQETQYFGPGTRLLVL.

V is TRBV5-1 and J is TRBJ2-1; 7 nucleotides line up with TRBD2. The CDR3 loop spans 12 amino acids. J was trimmed by 15 bases and V by 4 bases; bases with no gene match: 10. Germline V CDR1 and CDR2: SGHRS, YFSETQ. The CDR3 reads CASSLWGRERFF. The CDR3 nucleotides read TGCGCCAGCAGCCTCTGGGGGAGGGAACGGTTCTTC.

The chain is built from TRBV5-5 and TRBJ2-7, with D perhaps matching TRBD2 (6 bases). The CDR3 has 17 residues. V dropped 4 bases and J dropped 0 bases, with 20 bases sitting between them. In germline, CDR1 is SGHKS, CDR2 YYEKEE (reference sequence). In DNA form, the CDR3 reads TGTGCCAGCAGCCCTAGCGTAGCCAGGCCGAGCTCCTACGAGCAGTACTTC. This translates into CASSPSVARPSSYEQYF.

The chain employs TRBV28 and TRBJ1-1; 7 nucleotides match TRBD1. The CDR3 totals 15 residues. Germline values: CDR1 MDHEN, CDR2 SYDVKM. V trimming: 2 bases; J trimming: 5 bases; junction bases outside the gene matches: 8. The CDR3: CASSLTLRGTTEAFF. The CDR3 region has the DNA TGTGCCAGCAGTTTAACGCTCAGGGGGACTACTGAAGCTTTCTTT.

The chain joins TRBV5-1 to TRBJ1-5, with a tentative D call TRBD1 (5 bases). The CDR3 length is 14 residues. V lost 0 bases, J lost 5 bases, and 9 bases lay in between. Germline CDR1 is SGHRS and CDR2 is YFSETQ. CDR3 sequence reads: CASSLAGGDQPQHF. In DNA, the CDR3 is TGCGCCAGCAGCTTGGCGGGGGGGGATCAGCCCCAGCATTTT.